This T cell receptor (beta chain) was documented in a study of blood T cell repertoires in COVID-19. The CDR3 runs 16 residues. Germline CDR1 reads MDHEN; CDR2 reads SYDVKM. Trimming took 6 bases from V and 4 from J, leaving 19 bases between them. Original analysis: Using reference gene primer amplification, nucleated cell counts were estimated. The assay was immunoSEQ multiplex PCR, and TCRdb's table has in-frame clones only and misses some. V, J and clone size derive from that table, while D and trimming were established from the DNA sequence. The sample holds about 59,000 clones, 79% seen once. Sequencing was done on a sample of peripheral blood. The chain has TRBV28 and TRBJ2-1; possible D gene TRBD1, 6 bases. The clonotype originates from a man between 60 and 75 years old with acute or convalescent COVID-19. The CDR3 sequence: CASSYRTGSGYNEQFF. CDR3 sequence (DNA): TGTGCCAGCAGCTACAGAACAGGGTCGGGGTACAATGAGCAGTTCTTC.